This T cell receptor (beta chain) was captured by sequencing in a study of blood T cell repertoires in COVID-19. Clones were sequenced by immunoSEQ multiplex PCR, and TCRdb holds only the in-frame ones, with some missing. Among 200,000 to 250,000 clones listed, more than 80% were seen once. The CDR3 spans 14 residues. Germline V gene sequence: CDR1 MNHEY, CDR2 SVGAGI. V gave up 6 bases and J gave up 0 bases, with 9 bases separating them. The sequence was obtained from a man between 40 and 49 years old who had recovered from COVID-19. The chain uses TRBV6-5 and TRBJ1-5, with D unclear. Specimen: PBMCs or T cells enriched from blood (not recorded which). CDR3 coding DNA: TGTGCCAGCAGCGTACAGAATAGCAATCAGCCCCAGCATTTT. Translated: CASSVQNSNQPQHF.